Here is one T cell receptor beta chain with its context. This clonotype was seen a few times. The target of this receptor is not known. Base qualities are missing; no much larger clone stands one base away. TCR cDNA was synthesized by 5'RACE template switching, which introduced a universal primer site and unique molecular identifiers. cDNA synthesis was primed from both the TCR alpha and TCR beta constant segments. Library amplification used two PCR steps, and the second PCR step added sample barcodes and sequencing adapters. Libraries were sequenced on Illumina HiSeq 2500 (2x100 bp) or NovaSeq (2x150 bp). The study's own analysis went as follows. MIGEC was used to demultiplex reads and collapse the reads into UMI consensus sequences, and MiXCR was used for V(D)J alignment. Vaccine-responding clonotypes were defined with edgeR using replicate PBMC samples, requiring FDR below 0.01 and a log2 fold change above 5 up to day 15. Each bulk clonotype was labeled CD4 or CD8 based on which sequenced repertoire, CD4 or CD8, contained the clonotype at higher abundance. The raw public reads went through TCRdb reprocessing: fastp at Q25, MiXCR clone calling, in-frame beta chains kept. Each CDR3 protein gets just one entry, which takes the most common genes and DNA from the rows behind it. TCRdb's processing, not the study's, gives the V and J calls here. The sample table records 300,000 or so distinct CDR3 sequences; roughly 13% of these occur just once. The ten most abundant clones make up 0.5% to 0.6% of the sample.

The source of the sample is a study of T cells after yellow fever vaccination (dated by TCRdb to about 2019). In the study overall: Libraries from fractions with low cell numbers were prepared with the SMART-Seq v4 Ultra Low Input RNA kit. To follow T-cell clones before and after primary and booster YFV17D yellow fever vaccination, bulk TCR alpha and beta repertoires were sequenced over time. The cohort comprised two healthy male donors, one aged 18 to 29 and one aged 30 to 40 years. Bulk PBMC replicates and cell subsets were isolated from blood drawn at multiple timepoints before and after both primary and secondary immunization.

Overall study outcomes, separate from this receptor: Computational filtering was needed because FACS-sorted repertoires could contain abundant contaminating clonotypes from the bulk population. Because the study included only a couple of donors, the extent to which the findings can be generalized is limited. The secondary T-cell response was found to be weaker but faster than the primary response, with a peak reached on day 5 rather than on day 15. A small fraction of clonotypes appeared in both the CD4 and CD8 compartments, likely as a result of convergent recombination. Most clones expanded after primary vaccination (about 96% of CD4 and approximately 90% of CD8) were re-detected after the booster, suggesting that broad memory maintenance occurred.

The treatment or condition label on this specimen signifies: live attenuated yellow fever vaccine strain. A standard Ficoll-Paque protocol was used to isolate PBMCs from peripheral blood. CD4 and CD8 T-cell fractions were isolated with Dynabeads CD4 and CD8 positive selection kits. TriZol was used to extract RNA from bulk PBMCs, from CD4 and CD8 fractions, and from dextramer-positive and dextramer-negative fractions. The input for sequencing was CD4+ T cells sorted from PBMCs, taken 45 days after the yellow fever booster vaccination. This TCR came from a man younger than 45 who received the YFV17D yellow fever vaccine.

The CDR3 loop reads CASSQDNLQSDEQFF. At the DNA level, the sequence is TGTGCCAGCAGCCAAGATAACCTCCAGTCAGATGAGCAGTTCTTC. The rearrangement combines TRBV4-2 with TRBJ2-1, with no confidently assigned D gene. The CDR3, cysteine through phenylalanine, is 15 amino acids long. Only CDR3 DNA is held: 45 bases, read in frame from base 1. Reading the germline V gene gives CDR1 LGHNA and CDR2 YNFKEQ. Cut back by 0 bases and 8 bases, the V and J ends lie 14 bases apart.